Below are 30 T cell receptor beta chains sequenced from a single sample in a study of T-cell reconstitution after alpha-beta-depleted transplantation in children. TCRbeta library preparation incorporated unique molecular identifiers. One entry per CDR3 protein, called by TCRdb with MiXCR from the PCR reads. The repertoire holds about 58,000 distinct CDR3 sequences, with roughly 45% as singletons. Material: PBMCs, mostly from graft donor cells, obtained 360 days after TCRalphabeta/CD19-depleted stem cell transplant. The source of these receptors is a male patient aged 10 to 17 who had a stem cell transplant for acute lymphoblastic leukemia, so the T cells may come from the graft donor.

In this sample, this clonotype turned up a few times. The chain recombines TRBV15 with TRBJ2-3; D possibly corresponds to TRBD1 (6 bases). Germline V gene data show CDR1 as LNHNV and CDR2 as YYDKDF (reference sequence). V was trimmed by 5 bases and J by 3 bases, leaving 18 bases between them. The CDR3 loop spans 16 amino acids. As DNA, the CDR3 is TGTGCCACCAGCTCCCCTACAGGGAAGAGTACAGATACGCAGTATTTT. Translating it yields CATSSPTGKSTDTQYF.

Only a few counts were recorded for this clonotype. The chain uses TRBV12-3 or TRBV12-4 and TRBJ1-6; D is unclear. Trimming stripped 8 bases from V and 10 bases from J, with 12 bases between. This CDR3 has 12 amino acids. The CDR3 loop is CASLLGISPLHF. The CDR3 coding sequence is TGTGCCAGCCTTTTAGGGATCTCACCCCTCCACTTT.

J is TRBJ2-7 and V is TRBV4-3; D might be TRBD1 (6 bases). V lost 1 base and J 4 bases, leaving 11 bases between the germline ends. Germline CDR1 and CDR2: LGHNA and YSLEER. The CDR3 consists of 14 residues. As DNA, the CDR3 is TGCGCCAGCAGCCAAGGACAGGCAATATACGAGCAGTACTTC. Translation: CASSQGQAIYEQYF.

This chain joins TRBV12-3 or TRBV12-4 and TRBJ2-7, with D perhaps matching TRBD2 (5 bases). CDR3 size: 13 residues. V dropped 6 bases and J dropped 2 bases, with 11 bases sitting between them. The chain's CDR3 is CASSFDYPYEQYV. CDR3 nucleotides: TGTGCCAGCAGCTTTGACTACCCCTACGAGCAGTACGTC.

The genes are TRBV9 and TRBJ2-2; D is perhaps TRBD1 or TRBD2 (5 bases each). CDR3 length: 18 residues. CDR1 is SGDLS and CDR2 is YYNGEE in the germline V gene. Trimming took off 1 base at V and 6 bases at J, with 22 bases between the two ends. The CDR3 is CASSVTPAVGVGPGELFF. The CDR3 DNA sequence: TGTGCCAGCAGCGTAACCCCAGCTGTGGGGGTGGGACCCGGGGAGCTGTTTTTT. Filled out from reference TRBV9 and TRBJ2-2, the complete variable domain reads DSGVTQTPKHLITATGQRVTLRCSPRSGDLSVYWYQQSLDQGLQFLIQYYNGEERAKGNILERFSAQQFPDLHSELNLSSLELGDSALYFCASSVTPAVGVGPGELFFGEGSRLTVL.

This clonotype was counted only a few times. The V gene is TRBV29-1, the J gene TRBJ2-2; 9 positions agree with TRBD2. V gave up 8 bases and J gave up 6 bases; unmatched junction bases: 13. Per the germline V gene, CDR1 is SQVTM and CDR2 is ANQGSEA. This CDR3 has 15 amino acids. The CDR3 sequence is CSTAGVAGDAGELFF. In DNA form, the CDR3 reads TGCAGCACCGCGGGTGTAGCGGGAGACGCCGGGGAGCTGTTTTTT.

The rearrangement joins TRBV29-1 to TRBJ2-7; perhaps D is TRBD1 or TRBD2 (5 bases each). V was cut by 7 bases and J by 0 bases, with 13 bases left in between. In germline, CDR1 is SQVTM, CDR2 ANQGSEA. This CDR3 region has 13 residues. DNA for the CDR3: TGCAGCGCTGGGACGGGCCCCTCCTACGAGCAGTACTTC. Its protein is CSAGTGPSYEQYF.

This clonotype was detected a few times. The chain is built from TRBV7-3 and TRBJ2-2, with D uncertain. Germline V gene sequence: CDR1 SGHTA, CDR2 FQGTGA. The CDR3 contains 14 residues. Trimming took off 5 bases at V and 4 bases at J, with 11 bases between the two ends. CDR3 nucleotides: TGTGCCAGCAGCCCCCTTATGGGCACCGGGGAGCTGTTTTTT. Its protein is CASSPLMGTGELFF.

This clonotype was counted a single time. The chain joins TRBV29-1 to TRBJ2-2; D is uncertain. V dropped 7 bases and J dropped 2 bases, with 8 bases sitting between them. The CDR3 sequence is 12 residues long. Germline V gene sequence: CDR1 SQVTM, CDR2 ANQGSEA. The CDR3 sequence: CSAHYNTGELFF. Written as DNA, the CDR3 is TGCAGCGCACACTATAACACCGGGGAGCTGTTTTTT.

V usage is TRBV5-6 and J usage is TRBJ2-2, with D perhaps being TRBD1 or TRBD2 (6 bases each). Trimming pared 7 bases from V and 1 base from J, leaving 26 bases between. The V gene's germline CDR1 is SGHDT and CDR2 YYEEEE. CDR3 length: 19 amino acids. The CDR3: CASREHRASGEVNTGELFF. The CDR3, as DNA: TGTGCCAGCCGGGAGCACCGCGCCTCAGGGGAGGTGAACACCGGGGAGCTGTTTTTT.

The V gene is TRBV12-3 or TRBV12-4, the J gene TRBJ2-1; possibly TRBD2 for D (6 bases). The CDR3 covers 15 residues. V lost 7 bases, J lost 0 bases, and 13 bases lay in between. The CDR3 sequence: CASTPGGSSYNEQFF. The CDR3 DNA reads TGTGCCAGCACCCCCGGGGGTAGCTCCTACAATGAGCAGTTCTTC.

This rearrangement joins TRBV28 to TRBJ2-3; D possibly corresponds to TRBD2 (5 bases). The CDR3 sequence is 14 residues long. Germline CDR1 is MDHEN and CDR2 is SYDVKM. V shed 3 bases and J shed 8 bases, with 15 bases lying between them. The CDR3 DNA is TGTGCCAGCAGTTTCACGATCTGGGGAGTTACGCAGTATTTT. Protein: CASSFTIWGVTQYF.

DNA for the CDR3: TGTGCCAGCTTGGGGAGATTAACAGGGCAAGAACGGGAGACCCAGTACTTC. This sequence encodes CASLGRLTGQERETQYF. J is TRBJ2-5 and V is TRBV6-1, with D tentatively TRBD1 (6 bases). Deletions cut 8 bases from V and 5 bases from J, with 27 bases between. Germline lookup yields CDR1 MNHNS and CDR2 SASEGT. The CDR3 loop spans 17 amino acids.

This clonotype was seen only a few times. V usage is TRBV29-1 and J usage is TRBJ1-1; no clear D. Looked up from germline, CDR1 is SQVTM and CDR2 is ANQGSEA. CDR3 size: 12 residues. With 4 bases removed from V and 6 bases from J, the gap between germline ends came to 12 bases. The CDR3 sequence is CSVVVLGAEAFF. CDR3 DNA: TGCAGCGTTGTCGTTCTTGGCGCTGAAGCTTTCTTT.

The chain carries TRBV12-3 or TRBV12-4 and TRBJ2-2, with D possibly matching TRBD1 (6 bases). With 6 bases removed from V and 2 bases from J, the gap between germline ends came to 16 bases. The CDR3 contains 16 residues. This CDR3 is CASSESGTRNTGELFF. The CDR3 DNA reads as TGTGCCAGCAGCGAATCCGGGACAAGAAACACCGGGGAGCTGTTTTTT.

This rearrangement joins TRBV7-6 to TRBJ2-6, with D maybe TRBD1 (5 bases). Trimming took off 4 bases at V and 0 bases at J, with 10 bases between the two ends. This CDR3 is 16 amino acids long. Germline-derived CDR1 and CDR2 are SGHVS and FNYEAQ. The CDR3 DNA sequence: TGTGCCAGCAGCTCCATAGGGGTCTCTGGGGCCAACGTCCTGACTTTC. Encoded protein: CASSSIGVSGANVLTF.

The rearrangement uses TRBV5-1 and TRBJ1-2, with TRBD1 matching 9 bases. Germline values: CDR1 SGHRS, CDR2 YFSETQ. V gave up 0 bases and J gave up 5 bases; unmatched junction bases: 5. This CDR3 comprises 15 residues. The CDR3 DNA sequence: TGCGCCAGCAGCTTGGCCTGGGACAGGGCATATGGCTACACCTTC. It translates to CASSLAWDRAYGYTF.

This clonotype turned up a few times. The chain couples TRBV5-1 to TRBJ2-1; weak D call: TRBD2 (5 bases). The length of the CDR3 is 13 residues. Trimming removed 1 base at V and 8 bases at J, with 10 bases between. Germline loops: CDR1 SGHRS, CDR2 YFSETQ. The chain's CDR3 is CASSLQRWDEQFF. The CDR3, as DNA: TGCGCCAGCAGCTTGCAGCGGTGGGATGAGCAGTTCTTC.

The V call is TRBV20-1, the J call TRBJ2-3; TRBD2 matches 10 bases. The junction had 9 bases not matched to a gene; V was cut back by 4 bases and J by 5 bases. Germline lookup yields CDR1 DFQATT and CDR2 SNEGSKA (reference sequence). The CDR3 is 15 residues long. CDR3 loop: CSAKLGTSVKDTQYF. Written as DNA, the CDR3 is TGCAGTGCTAAACTCGGGACTAGCGTGAAAGATACGCAGTATTTT.

The CDR3 loop is CASSLFDTQYF. Here the CDR3 DNA reads TGTGCCAGCAGTTTATTTGATACGCAGTATTTT. The rearrangement joins TRBV27 to TRBJ2-3; no clear D gene. The CDR3 runs 11 residues. V lost 1 base and J lost 6, with 2 bases in between. CDR1 MNHEY and CDR2 SMNVEV come from the germline V gene (reference sequence).

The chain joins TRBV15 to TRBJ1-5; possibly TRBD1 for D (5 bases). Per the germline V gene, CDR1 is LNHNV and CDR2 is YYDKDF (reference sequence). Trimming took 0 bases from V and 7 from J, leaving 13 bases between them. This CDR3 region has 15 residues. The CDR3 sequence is CATSRDRGVGQPQHF. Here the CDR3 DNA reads TGTGCCACCAGCAGAGATAGGGGTGTAGGACAGCCCCAGCATTTT.

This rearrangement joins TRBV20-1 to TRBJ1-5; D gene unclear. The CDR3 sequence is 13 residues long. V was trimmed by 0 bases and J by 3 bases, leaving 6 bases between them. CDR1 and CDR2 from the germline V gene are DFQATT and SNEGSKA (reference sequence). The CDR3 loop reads CSARDRLNQPQHF. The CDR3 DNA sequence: TGCAGTGCTAGAGATAGACTCAATCAGCCCCAGCATTTT.

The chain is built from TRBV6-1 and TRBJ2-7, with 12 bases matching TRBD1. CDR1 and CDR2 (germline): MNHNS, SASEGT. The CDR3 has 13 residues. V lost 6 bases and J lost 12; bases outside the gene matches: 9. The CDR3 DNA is TGTGCCAGCAGATCCGGGACAGGGGGCGCTGGGTACTTC. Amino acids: CASRSGTGGAGYF.

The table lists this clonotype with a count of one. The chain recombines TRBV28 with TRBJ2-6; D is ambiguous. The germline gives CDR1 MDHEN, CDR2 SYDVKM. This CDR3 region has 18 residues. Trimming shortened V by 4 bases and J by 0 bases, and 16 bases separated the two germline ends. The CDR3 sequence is CASSWPTKYYSGANVLTF. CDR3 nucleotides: TGTGCCAGCAGTTGGCCCACAAAATACTACTCTGGGGCCAACGTCCTGACTTTC.

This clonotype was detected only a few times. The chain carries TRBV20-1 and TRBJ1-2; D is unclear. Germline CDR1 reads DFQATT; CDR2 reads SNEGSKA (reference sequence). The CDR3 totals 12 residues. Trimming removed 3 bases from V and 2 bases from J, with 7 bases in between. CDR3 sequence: CSARGRNYGYTF. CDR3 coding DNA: TGCAGTGCTAGGGGCAGGAACTATGGCTACACCTTC.

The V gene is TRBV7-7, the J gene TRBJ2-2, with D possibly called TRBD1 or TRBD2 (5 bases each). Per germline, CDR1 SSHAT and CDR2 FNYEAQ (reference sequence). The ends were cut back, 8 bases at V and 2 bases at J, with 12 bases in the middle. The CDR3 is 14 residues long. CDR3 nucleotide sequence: TGTGCCAGCTCCCGGGACGGAAACACCGGGGAGCTGTTTTTT. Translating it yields CASSRDGNTGELFF.

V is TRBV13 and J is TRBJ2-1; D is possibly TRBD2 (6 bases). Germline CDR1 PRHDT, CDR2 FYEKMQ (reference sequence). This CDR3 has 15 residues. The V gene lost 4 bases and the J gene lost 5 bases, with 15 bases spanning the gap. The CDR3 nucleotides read TGTGCCAGCAGCTACTCCGGGGGTGTCCACAATGAGCAGTTCTTC. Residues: CASSYSGGVHNEQFF.

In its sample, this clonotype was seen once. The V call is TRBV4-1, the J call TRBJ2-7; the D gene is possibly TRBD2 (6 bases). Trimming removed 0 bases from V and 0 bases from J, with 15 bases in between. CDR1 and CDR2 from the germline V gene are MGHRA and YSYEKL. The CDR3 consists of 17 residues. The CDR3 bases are TGCGCCAGCAGCCAAGATGAAGTGGGAGGAAACTCCTACGAGCAGTACTTC. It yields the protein CASSQDEVGGNSYEQYF.

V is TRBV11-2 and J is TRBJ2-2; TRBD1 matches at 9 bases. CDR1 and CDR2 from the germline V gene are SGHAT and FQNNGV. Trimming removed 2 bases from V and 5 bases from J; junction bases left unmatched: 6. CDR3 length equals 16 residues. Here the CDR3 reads CASSLSPGTGTGELFF. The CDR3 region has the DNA TGTGCCAGCAGCTTAAGTCCCGGGACAGGGACCGGGGAGCTGTTTTTT.

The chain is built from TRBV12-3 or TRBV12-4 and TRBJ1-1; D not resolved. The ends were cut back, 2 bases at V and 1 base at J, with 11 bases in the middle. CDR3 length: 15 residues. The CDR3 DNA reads TGTGCCAGCAGTTTACTCGGCCTTACGAACACTGAAGCTTTCTTT. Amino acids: CASSLLGLTNTEAFF.